The 30 T cell receptor beta chains in this list originate from one sample, sequenced in a study of blood T cell repertoires in COVID-19. Libraries were prepared by immunoSEQ multiplex PCR; TCRdb keeps only in-frame clonotypes and omits some of them. The sample includes fewer than 250,000 clones, just over 85% of them seen just once. What was sequenced was PBMCs or T cells enriched from blood (not recorded which). All receptors derive from a woman aged 45-59 years with acute COVID-19.

The chain couples TRBV5-1 to TRBJ2-7; tentatively, D is TRBD2 (6 bases). The germline CDR1 and CDR2 sequences are SGHRS and YFSETQ. V lost 0 bases and J 3 bases, leaving 16 bases between the germline ends. The CDR3 extends over 16 amino acids. The CDR3 region has the DNA TGCGCCAGCAGCTTGGCCGGGAGTAGGATAGGCTACGAGCAGTACTTC. Translation: CASSLAGSRIGYEQYF. The full variable domain, rest sourced from reference TRBV5-1 and TRBJ2-7, is KAGVTQTPRYLIKTRGQQVTLSCSPISGHRSVSWYQQTPGQGLQFLFEYFSETQRNKGNFPGRFSGRQFSNSRSEMNVSTLELGDSALYLCASSLAGSRIGYEQYFGPGTRLTVT.

The V and J genes are TRBV28 and TRBJ1-5; 8 bases fit TRBD1. This CDR3 is 15 amino acids long. With 4 bases clipped from V and 3 bases from J, the junction kept 5 bases outside the gene matches. Looked up from germline, CDR1 is MDHEN and CDR2 is SYDVKM. The CDR3 loop reads CASSSGTGYNQPQHF. As DNA, the CDR3 is TGTGCCAGCAGTTCCGGGACAGGCTACAATCAGCCCCAGCATTTT.

This chain links TRBV30 with TRBJ2-3; tentatively, D is TRBD2 (5 bases). V was cut by 3 bases and J by 2 bases, with 21 bases left in between. The germline gives CDR1 GTSNPN, CDR2 SVGIG (reference sequence). The CDR3 length is 17 residues. CDR3 sequence (DNA): TGTGCCTGGAGAAGGCGGCGGAGCGGAGACTACACAGATACGCAGTATTTT. Residues: CAWRRRRSGDYTDTQYF.

The chain recombines TRBV28 with TRBJ1-1; D is undetermined. This CDR3 spans 14 amino acids. V was cut by 5 bases and J by 1 base, with 11 bases left in between. The germline gives CDR1 MDHEN, CDR2 SYDVKM. CDR3 DNA sequence: TGTGCCAGCAGTCCTTCTCGGGGGAACACTGAAGCTTTCTTT. Residues: CASSPSRGNTEAFF.

The chain recombines TRBV9 with TRBJ2-1; TRBD2 is a possible D gene (5 bases). The CDR3 is made up of 15 amino acids. Germline values: CDR1 SGDLS, CDR2 YYNGEE. The germline V and J ends were trimmed by 3 bases and 0 bases, with 10 bases remaining between them. CDR3 loop: CASSAEGSSYNEQFF. DNA of the CDR3: TGTGCCAGCAGCGCAGAGGGAAGCTCCTACAATGAGCAGTTCTTC.

In this sample, this clone turned up a few times. The CDR3 region has the DNA TGTGCCAGCAGCCGGGAACCGGGGGGACAGGGAGGCACTGAAGCTTTCTTT. Protein product: CASSREPGGQGGTEAFF. The V call is TRBV4-2, the J call TRBJ1-1, with 9 bases lining up with TRBD1. Germline V gene lookup returns CDR1 LGHNA and CDR2 YNFKEQ. This CDR3 spans 17 amino acids. The V and J ends lost 4 bases and 4 bases, in that order; junction bases with no gene match: 13.

The DNA of the CDR3 is TGCGCCAGCAGCTTGGGACAGAATCAGCCCCAGCATTTT. Encoded protein: CASSLGQNQPQHF. The chain uses TRBV5-1 and TRBJ1-5; D is perhaps TRBD1 (5 bases). V lost 0 bases to trimming and J lost 4 bases, with 5 bases between them. CDR1 and CDR2 (germline): SGHRS, YFSETQ. The CDR3 has 13 residues.

The gene calls are TRBV6-6 and TRBJ2-7; maybe TRBD2 (6 bases). Germline V CDR1 and CDR2: MNHNY, SVGAGI (reference sequence). V shed 0 bases and J shed 3 bases, with 12 bases lying between them. The length of the CDR3 is 15 residues. The CDR3 here is CASSYSGGVGYEQYF. CDR3 bases: TGTGCCAGCAGTTACTCAGGCGGGGTGGGCTACGAGCAGTACTTC.

The chain employs TRBV30 and TRBJ1-2; TRBD1 matches at 7 bases. The CDR3 is 14 residues long. Germline values: CDR1 GTSNPN, CDR2 SVGIG (reference sequence). The trim removed 5 bases at V and 5 bases at J, leaving 11 bases unmatched. The DNA for the CDR3 is TGTGCCTGGTCAACCGGGACAGTCAGATATGGCTACACCTTC. This sequence encodes CAWSTGTVRYGYTF.

The V call is TRBV21-1, the J call TRBJ2-4; no DNA check was done on the table's D call, TRBD2. TRBV21-1 is annotated as a pseudogene. The CDR3 length is 20 residues. DNA of the CDR3: TGTGCCAGCAGCAAAGATCGGGCCGGGATAATATCCCTAAGGGAAAACATTCAGTACTTC. It codes for CASSKDRAGIISLRENIQYF.

This clone was observed a single time. V and J are TRBV27 and TRBJ1-1; the match to TRBD1 covers 10 bases. Per germline, CDR1 MNHEY and CDR2 SMNVEV (reference sequence). This CDR3 is built from 14 residues. With 4 bases clipped from V and 10 bases from J, the junction kept 9 bases outside the gene matches. Here the CDR3 DNA reads TGTGCCAGCAGTTCTGCCGGGACAGGGGAGGCAGCTTTCTTT. The encoded protein is CASSSAGTGEAAFF.

The rearrangement links TRBV4-3 to TRBJ1-2, with TRBD1 matching 8 bases. The CDR3 runs 15 residues. Germline assignment: CDR1 LGHNA and CDR2 YSLEER. V lost 0 bases and J lost 4; bases outside the gene matches: 4. The CDR3 DNA sequence: TGCGCCAGCAGCCAAGAAATGGACAGGGTCTATGGCTACACCTTC. Its translation is CASSQEMDRVYGYTF.

V and J are TRBV7-3 and TRBJ2-1; 11 bases map to TRBD2. CDR1 SGHTA and CDR2 FQGTGA come from the germline V gene. V lost 1 base and J lost 9; bases outside the gene matches: 5. The CDR3 extends over 15 amino acids. CDR3 amino acids: CASSLSLAGGGEQFF. In nucleotides, the CDR3 is TGTGCCAGCAGCTTAAGTCTAGCGGGAGGAGGTGAGCAGTTCTTC.

The chain has TRBV6-5 and TRBJ2-1, with TRBD2 as a possible D gene (5 bases). Trimming pared 2 bases from V and 6 bases from J, leaving 17 bases between. Germline V CDR1 and CDR2: MNHEY, SVGAGI. There are 16 residues in the CDR3. The CDR3 DNA sequence: TGTGCCAGCAGTTACCCAAAGTATGACGGGGTCAATGAGCAGTTCTTC. Residues: CASSYPKYDGVNEQFF.

The chain couples TRBV6-2 or TRBV6-3 to TRBJ2-6, with D unresolved. The V gene's germline CDR1 is MNHEY and CDR2 SVGEGT. The CDR3 totals 16 residues. V lost 2 bases to trimming and J lost 0 bases, with 8 bases between them. The CDR3 DNA is TGTGCCAGCAGTTACACTTCGGGCTCTGGGGCCAACGTCCTGACTTTC. This translates into CASSYTSGSGANVLTF.

This rearrangement joins TRBV4-2 to TRBJ2-2; the D gene is possibly TRBD2 (5 bases). The CDR3 covers 14 residues. From germline, CDR1 is LGHNA and CDR2 YNFKEQ. V was trimmed by 7 bases and J by 1 base, leaving 10 bases between them. CDR3 in amino acids: CASKLRGNTGELFF. The CDR3 DNA is TGTGCCAGCAAGCTACGGGGGAACACCGGGGAGCTGTTTTTT.

The chain employs TRBV7-7 and TRBJ2-7; 7 bases fit TRBD2. The V and J ends lost 1 base and 3 bases, in that order; junction bases with no gene match: 6. The CDR3 is 15 amino acids. Germline CDR1 is SSHAT and CDR2 is FNYEAQ (reference sequence). The CDR3 region is CASSLGGGAGYEQYF. The CDR3 nucleotides read TGTGCCAGCAGCTTAGGGGGGGGTGCGGGCTACGAGCAGTACTTC.

This clone is a singleton in its sample. V and J are TRBV6-2 or TRBV6-3 and TRBJ2-3, with TRBD1 identical over 8 bases. The CDR3 has 15 residues. Germline V gives CDR1 MNHEY, CDR2 SVGEGT. Losses at the gene ends were 6 bases for V and 6 bases for J; bases not matched to a gene: 11. The CDR3 is CASSTSPDRVDTQYF. CDR3 coding DNA: TGTGCCAGCAGCACTTCCCCGGACAGGGTGGATACGCAGTATTTT.

This sequence joins TRBV7-2 and TRBJ1-3, with D maybe TRBD1 (5 bases). This CDR3 has 13 amino acids. CDR1 is SGHTA and CDR2 is FQGNSA in the germline V gene. The V gene lost 5 bases and the J gene lost 3 bases, with 8 bases spanning the gap. As DNA, the CDR3 is TGTGCCAGCAGCCAAGGGGATGGAAACACCATATATTTT. This sequence encodes CASSQGDGNTIYF.

The chain couples TRBV29-1 to TRBJ2-3; 11 bases match TRBD1. The CDR3 is made up of 15 amino acids. V trimming: 3 bases; J trimming: 5 bases; junction bases outside the gene matches: 7. CDR1 and CDR2 (germline): SQVTM, ANQGSEA. The CDR3 sequence is CSVDITGQGEDTQYF. In nucleotides, the CDR3 is TGCAGCGTTGACATTACGGGACAGGGGGAAGATACGCAGTATTTT.

This chain uses TRBV7-2 with TRBJ2-2, with 11 positions matching TRBD2. The CDR3 extends over 18 amino acids. V lost 1 base to trimming and J lost 2 bases; unmatched junction nucleotides: 6. Germline V CDR1 and CDR2: SGHTA, FQGNSA. In DNA form, the CDR3 reads TGTGCCAGCAGCTTAGGTGGTAGCGGGAGGGTAAACACCGGGGAGCTGTTTTTT. Protein product: CASSLGGSGRVNTGELFF.

The chain has TRBV29-1 and TRBJ1-2; possibly TRBD1 for D (6 bases). This CDR3 spans 14 amino acids. The V and J ends lost 6 bases and 6 bases respectively, with 20 bases between them. CDR1 and CDR2 from the germline V gene are SQVTM and ANQGSEA. CDR3: CSVNRDTWGDGYTF. For the CDR3, the DNA is TGCAGCGTAAACCGGGACACCTGGGGTGATGGCTACACCTTC.

The V and J genes are TRBV6-2 or TRBV6-3 and TRBJ1-2; 9 bases agree with TRBD1. The V and J ends lost 4 bases and 6 bases, in that order; junction bases with no gene match: 3. CDR3 length equals 13 residues. Germline values: CDR1 MNHEY, CDR2 SVGEGT. Written as DNA, the CDR3 is TGTGCCAGCAGTTGGGACAGGGCCGATGGCTACACCTTC. Translation gives CASSWDRADGYTF.

This clone has a single count. J is TRBJ2-1 and V is TRBV18, with a weak D call TRBD1 (6 bases). The CDR3 extends over 14 amino acids. The V and J ends lost 2 bases and 4 bases respectively, with 9 bases between them. The germline CDR1 and CDR2 sequences are KGHSH and LQKENI. CDR3 loop: CASSPSQGYNEQFF. The CDR3 nucleotides are TGTGCCAGCTCACCATCCCAGGGGTACAATGAGCAGTTCTTC.

The chain is built from TRBV28 and TRBJ2-7; weak D call: TRBD1 (5 bases). This CDR3 contains 14 residues. The germline V gene has CDR1 MDHEN and CDR2 SYDVKM. Trimming shortened V by 5 bases and J by 3 bases, and 14 bases separated the two germline ends. The chain's CDR3 is CASSRTGHIYEQYF. The CDR3 DNA reads TGTGCCAGCAGTCGCACCGGACACATCTACGAGCAGTACTTC.

This chain links TRBV7-3 with TRBJ1-6; maybe TRBD1 (6 bases). Trimming cost V 1 base and J 7 bases, with 14 bases left between them. Germline V gene data show CDR1 as SGHTA and CDR2 as FQGTGA. The CDR3 has 16 residues. This CDR3 is CASSLMGAGSNSPLHF. The CDR3 nucleotides read TGTGCCAGCAGCTTAATGGGGGCAGGCAGCAATTCACCCCTCCACTTT. The full variable domain, its missing parts supplied by reference TRBV7-3 and TRBJ1-6, is GAGVSQTPSNKVTEKGKYVELRCDPISGHTALYWYRQSLGQGPEFLIYFQGTGAADDSGLPNDRFFAVRPEGSVSTLKIQRTERGDSAVYLCASSLMGAGSNSPLHFGNGTRLTVT.

This chain connects TRBV5-4 to TRBJ1-2; possible D gene TRBD1, 6 bases. This CDR3 has 14 residues. V dropped 0 bases and J dropped 4 bases, with 10 bases sitting between them. The germline gives CDR1 SGHNT, CDR2 YYREEE (reference sequence). The CDR3 loop reads CASSLGQVAYGYTF. DNA of the CDR3: TGTGCCAGCAGCTTGGGACAGGTGGCCTATGGCTACACCTTC.

This chain uses TRBV5-1 with TRBJ2-7, with 9 bases fitting TRBD2. V lost 1 base to trimming and J lost 6 bases; unmatched junction nucleotides: 5. This CDR3 has 14 amino acids. The V gene's germline CDR1 is SGHRS and CDR2 YFSETQ. CDR3 sequence reads: CASSLWVSGGEQYF. DNA of the CDR3: TGCGCCAGCAGCTTGTGGGTTAGCGGGGGCGAGCAGTACTTC.

V is TRBV27 and J is TRBJ2-5, with 7 bases that match TRBD1. Germline CDR1 is MNHEY and CDR2 is SMNVEV (reference sequence). V was clipped by 4 bases and J by 5 bases; unmatched bases: 4. The CDR3 sequence is 13 residues long. The CDR3 DNA is TGTGCCAGCAGTTCTATCAGGGGGGAGACCCAGTACTTC. Translating it yields CASSSIRGETQYF.

The V call is TRBV6-4, the J call TRBJ2-1; a weak D match, TRBD1 (6 bases). The CDR3 spans 15 residues. Per germline, CDR1 MRHNA and CDR2 SNTAGT. V was pared by 0 bases and J by 9 bases, with 15 bases between. CDR3 in DNA: TGTGCCAGCAGTGACTCGGGGGCGAGCAGGGGTGAGCAGTTCTTC. This gives the protein CASSDSGASRGEQFF.